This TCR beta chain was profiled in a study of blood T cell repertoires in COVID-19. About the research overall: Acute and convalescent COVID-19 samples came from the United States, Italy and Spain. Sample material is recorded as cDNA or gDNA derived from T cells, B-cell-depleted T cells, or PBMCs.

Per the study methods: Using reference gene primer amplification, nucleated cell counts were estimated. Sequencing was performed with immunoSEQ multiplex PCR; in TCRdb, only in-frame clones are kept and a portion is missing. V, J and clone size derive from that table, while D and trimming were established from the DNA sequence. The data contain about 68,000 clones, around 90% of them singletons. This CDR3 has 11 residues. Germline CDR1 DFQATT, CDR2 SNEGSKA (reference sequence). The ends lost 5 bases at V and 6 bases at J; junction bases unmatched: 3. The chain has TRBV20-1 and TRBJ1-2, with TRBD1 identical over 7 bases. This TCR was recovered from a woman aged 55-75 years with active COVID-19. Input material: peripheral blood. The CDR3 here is CSALQGNGYTF. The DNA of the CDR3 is TGCAGTGCTTTACAGGGGAATGGCTACACCTTC.